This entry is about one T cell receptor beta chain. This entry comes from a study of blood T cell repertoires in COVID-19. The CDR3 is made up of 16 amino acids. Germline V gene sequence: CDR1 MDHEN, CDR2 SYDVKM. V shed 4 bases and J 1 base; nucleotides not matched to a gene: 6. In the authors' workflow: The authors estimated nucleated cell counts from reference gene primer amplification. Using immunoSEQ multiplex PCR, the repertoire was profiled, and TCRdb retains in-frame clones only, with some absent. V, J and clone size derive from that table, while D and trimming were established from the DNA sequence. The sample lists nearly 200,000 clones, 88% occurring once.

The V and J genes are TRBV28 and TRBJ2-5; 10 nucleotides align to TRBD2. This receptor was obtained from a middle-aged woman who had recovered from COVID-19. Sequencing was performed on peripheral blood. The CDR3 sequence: CASSSSGRARQETQYF. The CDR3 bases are TGTGCCAGCAGTTCCAGCGGGAGGGCCCGCCAAGAGACCCAGTACTTC.